Included here is one T cell receptor beta chain sequence, with context. TCRdb itself ran the RT-PCR reads through MiXCR, one entry per CDR3 protein. Here the sample spans nearly 11,000 distinct CDR3 sequences, around 77% being singletons. The data derive from a study of yellow fever vaccine responses in identical twins. Deletions cut 3 bases from V and 4 bases from J, with 10 bases between. Germline lookup yields CDR1 LGHNT and CDR2 FRNRAP. The CDR3 is 14 amino acids. This sequence was found in a woman aged 18 to 35 who received the yellow fever vaccine. The chain recombines TRBV12-5 with TRBJ2-1, with D possibly matching TRBD2 (6 bases). The specimen comprised T cells from blood (PBMCs), unsorted or a sorted subset (not recorded which), sampled before or after yellow fever vaccination (not recorded which). The CDR3 nucleotides read TGTGCTAGTGGTTTTAGCGGAGAGTACAATGAGCAGTTCTTC. Encoded protein: CASGFSGEYNEQFF.